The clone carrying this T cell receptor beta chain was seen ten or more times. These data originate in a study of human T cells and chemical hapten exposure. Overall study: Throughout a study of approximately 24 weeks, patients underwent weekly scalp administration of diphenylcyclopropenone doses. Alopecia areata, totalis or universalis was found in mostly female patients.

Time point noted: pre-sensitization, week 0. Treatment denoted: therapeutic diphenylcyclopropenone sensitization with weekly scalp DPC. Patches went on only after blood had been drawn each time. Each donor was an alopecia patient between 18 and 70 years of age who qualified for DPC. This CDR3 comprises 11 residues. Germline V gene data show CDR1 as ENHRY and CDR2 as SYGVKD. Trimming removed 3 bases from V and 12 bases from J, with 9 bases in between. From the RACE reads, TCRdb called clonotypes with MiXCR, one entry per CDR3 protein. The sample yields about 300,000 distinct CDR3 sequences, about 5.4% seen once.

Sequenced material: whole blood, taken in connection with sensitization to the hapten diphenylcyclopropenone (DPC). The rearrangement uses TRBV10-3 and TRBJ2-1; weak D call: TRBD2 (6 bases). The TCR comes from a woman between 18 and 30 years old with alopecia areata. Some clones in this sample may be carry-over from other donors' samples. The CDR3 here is CAISDTGGQFF. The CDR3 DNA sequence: TGTGCCATCAGTGACACCGGGGGGCAGTTCTTC.